Listed here are 10 T cell receptor beta chains from one sample, sequenced in a study of cytomegalovirus exposure and HLA in healthy donors. PCR was performed using 60 Vbeta and 13 Jbeta primers. Clones were sequenced by immunoSEQ multiplex PCR, and TCRdb holds only the in-frame ones, with some missing. The sample records under 200,000 clones, 75% to 90% being singletons. The sequencing input was PBMCs. The receptors were sampled from a woman between 25 and 40 years old in good health and CMV-seronegative.

Of note for this clone: The same CDR3 is also encoded by other DNA sequences in this sample. The chain employs TRBV18 and TRBJ2-7; D gene uncertain. The CDR3 loop spans 14 amino acids. Trimming removed 2 bases from V and 0 bases from J, with 8 bases in between. CDR1 is KGHSH, CDR2 LQKENI, per germline. The CDR3 nucleotides read TGTGCCAGCTCACCAGACCGGAGCTCCTACGAGCAGTACTTC. This translates into CASSPDRSSYEQYF.

Only one count was recorded for this clone. The V and J genes are TRBV5-1 and TRBJ1-1; no reliable D call. V lost 0 bases and J lost 4, with 7 bases in between. The CDR3 loop spans 13 amino acids. Germline V lookup: CDR1 SGHRS, CDR2 YFSETQ. CDR3 in amino acids: CASSLGAFTEAFF. The CDR3 coding sequence is TGCGCCAGCAGCTTGGGGGCCTTCACTGAAGCTTTCTTT.

The CDR3 here is CASSSSKTGASDGYTF. CDR3 nucleotide sequence: TGTGCCAGCAGCTCATCAAAGACAGGGGCGTCAGATGGCTACACCTTC. This rearrangement joins TRBV5-4 to TRBJ1-2, with 8 bases lining up with TRBD1. CDR1 and CDR2 (germline): SGHNT, YYREEE (reference sequence). This CDR3 region has 16 residues. V lost 3 bases, J lost 6 bases, and 13 bases stayed unmatched.

CDR3 in DNA: TGTGCCAGCAGCTTTCAGGGGGGTGGCTACACCTTC. It is translated as CASSFQGGGYTF. This sequence joins TRBV7-9 and TRBJ1-2; TRBD1 agrees at 7 bases. The CDR3 loop spans 12 amino acids. The trim removed 3 bases at V and 7 bases at J, leaving 2 bases unmatched. Germline assignment: CDR1 SEHNR and CDR2 FQNEAQ (reference sequence).

This clone was detected only once. The V gene is TRBV27, the J gene TRBJ1-6, with 8 bases fitting TRBD1. Germline lookup yields CDR1 MNHEY and CDR2 SMNVEV (reference sequence). J lost 9 bases, V lost 5 bases, and 9 bases had no gene match. CDR3 length equals 15 residues. CDR3 sequence reads: CASSETTGAVSPLHF. The CDR3 DNA sequence: TGTGCCAGCAGTGAAACGACAGGGGCTGTTTCACCCCTCCACTTT.

Notes on this clone: Mismatch with germline at one junction end may stem from a read error. The chain employs TRBV7-9 and TRBJ2-2, with 9 bases aligning to TRBD2. CDR3 size: 15 residues. Germline loops: CDR1 SEHNR, CDR2 FQNEAQ (reference sequence). CDR3 region: CASSPGLAKTGELFF. The CDR3 DNA reads TGTGCCAGCAGCCCCGGACTAGCGAAAACCGGGGAGCTGTTTTTT.

The rearrangement joins TRBV27 to TRBJ2-1; D perhaps matches TRBD1 (6 bases). CDR1 is MNHEY, CDR2 SMNVEV, per germline (reference sequence). Trimming left V 3 bases short and J 0 bases short, with 18 bases between. This CDR3 has 18 amino acids. The CDR3 DNA reads TGTGCCAGCAGTTTCCTTCCAGGGGTCAGGAGCTCCTACAATGAGCAGTTCTTC. It translates to CASSFLPGVRSSYNEQFF.

This sequence joins TRBV6-5 and TRBJ2-2, with a weak D call TRBD2 (5 bases). The CDR3 runs 15 residues. CDR1 is MNHEY, CDR2 SVGAGI, per germline. With 2 bases removed from V and 3 bases from J, the gap between germline ends came to 10 bases. The CDR3 is CASSYDWTYTGELFF. In nucleotides, the CDR3 is TGTGCCAGCAGTTACGATTGGACTTACACCGGGGAGCTGTTTTTT.

Notes on this clone: One end of the junction is discordant with germline, which a read error may explain. The J gene is TRBJ2-5, the V gene TRBV7-8; the match to TRBD2 covers 9 bases. Germline V CDR1 and CDR2: SGHVS, FQNEAQ. The CDR3 runs 11 residues. The CDR3 bases are TGTGCCAGCAGCAACCCTGCGGGGGGGGACTTC. This encodes CASSNPAGGDF.

The genes are TRBV11-2 and TRBJ2-3; a weak D match, TRBD2 (6 bases). Per the germline V gene, CDR1 is SGHAT and CDR2 is FQNNGV. The CDR3 has 17 amino acids. V was trimmed by 5 bases and J by 0 bases, leaving 18 bases between them. The chain's CDR3 is CASSLMGGIPSTDTQYF. The CDR3 DNA follows: TGTGCCAGCAGCCTCATGGGGGGTATACCAAGCACAGATACGCAGTATTTT.